What follows is one T cell receptor beta chain and its context. Per germline, CDR1 LNHDA and CDR2 SQIVND (reference sequence). The CDR3 sequence is 14 residues long. With 4 bases removed from V and 2 bases from J, the gap between germline ends came to 10 bases. This specimen belongs to a study of T cells in Graves' hyperthyroidism and ophthalmopathy. PBMCs were obtained from approximately 9.2 ml fresh peripheral blood. Amplification targeted TCR beta CDR3 regions from RNA transcripts. The HTBI primer set drove a first-round RT-PCR of the TCR CDR3. TCRdb processed the multiplex PCR reads anew with MiXCR; each CDR3 protein has one entry. The table includes some 690,000 distinct CDR3 sequences, 17% detected once.

Sequencing was carried out using blood. The chain employs TRBV19 and TRBJ2-3; the D is unclear. This clonotype was sampled from a man aged 45-65 years with Graves' hyperthyroidism. CDR3 nucleotide sequence: TGTGCCAGTAGTAACGCAGGACCCACAGATACGCAGTATTTT. Translation: CASSNAGPTDTQYF.